These T cell receptor beta chains were read from a single sample in a study of blood T cell repertoires in COVID-19. Profiled with immunoSEQ multiplex PCR; TCRdb holds only in-frame clones, not every one. Here the sample spans approximately 70,000 clones, about 88% being singletons. Sequencing was performed on peripheral blood. These receptor sequences come from a human donor in a cohort sampled during active COVID-19. Both conserved end residues are part of each CDR3. D genes are given only for firm matches. Clone size is shown for a subset of rows, as once, few, many or a class of expanded clone.

TRBJ1-2	13	TRBV27	.	.	TGTGCCAGCAGTCGGGGGGGCCTCTATGGCTACACCTTC	CASSRGGLYGYTF
TRBJ2-5	15	TRBV7-2	TRBD1	.	TGTGCCAGCAGCCCACGACAGGGGGCGTTGGAGACCCAGTACTTC	CASSPRQGALETQYF
TRBJ2-3	17	TRBV7-3	TRBD2	few	TGTGCCAGCAGCCAGCGGGGACTAGCGGGAGCAGCAGATACGCAGTATTTT	CASSQRGLAGAADTQYF
TRBJ2-2	16	TRBV19	.	.	TGTGCCAGTAGTATAGTGGAGCGGAGGAACACCGGGGAGCTGTTTTTT	CASSIVERRNTGELFF
TRBJ2-2	14	TRBV11-2	.	.	TGTGCCAGCAGCTTTTTCGGGGTGGAAGGGGAGCTGTTTTTT	CASSFFGVEGELFF
TRBJ1-4	18	TRBV6-1	.	.	TGTGCCAGCAGTGAACTAGGCAGGCTTTTATCGGGAAATGAAAAACTGTTTTTT	CASSELGRLLSGNEKLFF
TRBJ2-7	12	TRBV11-3	TRBD2	.	TGTGCCAGCAGCTCGGGACTAGCGGAGCAGTACTTC	CASSSGLAEQYF
TRBJ2-1	16	TRBV5-1	TRBD2	few	TGCGCCAGCAGCTCCGCCGGGGGGAGCTCCTACAATGAGCAGTTCTTC	CASSSAGGSSYNEQFF
TRBJ2-2	16	TRBV2	TRBD1	.	TGTGCCACCGGGACAGGGGGTCTTTCGAACACCGGGGAGCTGTTTTTT	CATGTGGLSNTGELFF
TRBJ2-3	16	TRBV7-6	TRBD1	.	TGTGCCAGCAGCCTCCGAGGGGGCCCTAGCACAGATACGCAGTATTTT	CASSLRGGPSTDTQYF
TRBJ1-4	16	TRBV27	TRBD1	.	TGTGCCAGCAGTACGGGACAGGGGCTCCCTAATGAAAAACTGTTTTTT	CASSTGQGLPNEKLFF
TRBJ2-1	15	TRBV3-1/TRBV3-2	.	once	TGTGCCAGCAGCGACAAGGCCAGCTCCTACAATGAGCAGTTCTTC	CASSDKASSYNEQFF
TRBJ1-2	17	TRBV5-1	.	.	TGCGCCAGCAGCTTGAAGGGAGCCGCGAGGGTTAACTATGGCTACACCTTC	CASSLKGAARVNYGYTF
TRBJ2-2	14	TRBV18	.	.	TGTGCCAGCTCACGGGGCAGGGGCACCGGGGAGCTGTTTTTT	CASSRGRGTGELFF
TRBJ2-5	15	TRBV7-2	.	.	TGTGCCAGCAGCTTAGTGTGGGGCCCCAGGGAGACCCAGTACTTC	CASSLVWGPRETQYF
TRBJ2-5	13	TRBV5-1	.	.	TGCGCCAGCAGCTTCCCGGCCAGGGAGACCCAGTACTTC	CASSFPARETQYF
TRBJ1-1	14	TRBV19	TRBD1	.	TGTGCCAGTACCTCGGACAGGGAGGGGACTGAAGCTTTCTTT	CASTSDREGTEAFF
TRBJ2-7	14	TRBV6-5	TRBD1	.	TGTGCCAGCCAGGACACAGGGGGCTTATACGAGCAGTACTTC	CASQDTGGLYEQYF
TRBJ2-7	14	TRBV5-1	.	once	TGCGCCAGCAGCTTTCTAGGTCCGCCCTACGAGCAGTACTTC	CASSFLGPPYEQYF
TRBJ2-5	11	TRBV7-2	.	.	TGTGCCAGCAGCGCGAAAGAGACCCAGTACTTC	CASSAKETQYF
TRBJ1-2	12	TRBV10-2	.	.	TGCGCCAGCAGTGAGTCGACGGGGGAATACACCTTC	CASSESTGEYTF
TRBJ2-1	16	TRBV9	TRBD2	.	TGTGCCAGCAGCGTAGTGGGCGGGGGGCCGTACAATGAGCAGTTCTTC	CASSVVGGGPYNEQFF
TRBJ2-3	15	TRBV11-2	.	.	TGTGCCGGCAGCTTAGGCCCGGGGAGTGTAGATACGCAGTATTTT	CAGSLGPGSVDTQYF
TRBJ2-2	17	TRBV27	.	.	TGTGCCAGCAGTTTAAGCGGCTACCAGCACCGCACCGGGGAGCTGTTTTTT	CASSLSGYQHRTGELFF
TRBJ1-5	13	TRBV6-5	.	.	TGTGCCAGCAGGTTTTATAGCAATCAGCCCCAGCATTTT	CASRFYSNQPQHF
TRBJ2-5	15	TRBV6-5	.	.	TGTGCCAGCAGTCGCGGGCTCGAGGGTCTGGAGACCCAGTACTTC	CASSRGLEGLETQYF
TRBJ2-3	16	TRBV5-6	.	.	TGTGCCAGCAGGGTCATAAGCTCTTACCAGGGAGATACGCAGTATTTT	CASRVISSYQGDTQYF
TRBJ1-1	12	TRBV29-1	.	.	TGCAGCGTTGGGAGGCAGAACACTGAAGCTTTCTTT	CSVGRQNTEAFF
TRBJ2-3	17	TRBV20-1	TRBD2	.	TGCAGTGCTAGTCTTACTAGCGGGAGATTCGGCACAGATACGCAGTATTTT	CSASLTSGRFGTDTQYF
TRBJ1-5	14	TRBV18	.	.	TGTGCCAGCTCACCACCTGGTGGGGGAGGGCCCCAGCATTTT	CASSPPGGGGPQHF
TRBJ2-7	16	TRBV10-1	TRBD2	.	TGCGCCAGCAGTGAGGCCTACCGGACTAGCGGGAACGAGCAGTACTTC	CASSEAYRTSGNEQYF
TRBJ2-2	14	TRBV28	TRBD1	.	TGTGCCAGCACGATCGACAGGGTCGCCGGGGAGCTGTTTTTT	CASTIDRVAGELFF
TRBJ2-3	13	TRBV11-1	.	.	TGTGCCAGCAGCAGAGGGTACACAGATACGCAGTATTTT	CASSRGYTDTQYF
TRBJ1-6	11	TRBV25-1	.	once	TGTGCCGGCAGCGGAGGGTTGGCCCTCCACTTT	CAGSGGLALHF
TRBJ1-3	14	TRBV6-2/TRBV6-3	.	.	TGTGCCAGCAGCCGCCCGGTCTCTGGAAACACCATATATTTT	CASSRPVSGNTIYF
TRBJ2-5	14	TRBV5-4	.	.	TGTGCCAGCAGCATAGACAGGTTCGGAAAGACCCAGTACTTC	CASSIDRFGKTQYF
TRBJ2-3	14	TRBV3-1/TRBV3-2	.	.	TGTGCCAGCAGCCGGCAGGGTATCACAGATACGCAGTATTTT	CASSRQGITDTQYF
TRBJ2-1	14	TRBV7-3	TRBD2	.	TGTGCCAGCAGCACCGAGGGAGGGTTCAATGAGCAGTTCTTC	CASSTEGGFNEQFF
TRBJ2-1	16	TRBV3-1/TRBV3-2	TRBD2	.	TGTGCCAGCAGCCGCTCAACTAGCGGGGGATACAATGAGCAGTTCTTC	CASSRSTSGGYNEQFF